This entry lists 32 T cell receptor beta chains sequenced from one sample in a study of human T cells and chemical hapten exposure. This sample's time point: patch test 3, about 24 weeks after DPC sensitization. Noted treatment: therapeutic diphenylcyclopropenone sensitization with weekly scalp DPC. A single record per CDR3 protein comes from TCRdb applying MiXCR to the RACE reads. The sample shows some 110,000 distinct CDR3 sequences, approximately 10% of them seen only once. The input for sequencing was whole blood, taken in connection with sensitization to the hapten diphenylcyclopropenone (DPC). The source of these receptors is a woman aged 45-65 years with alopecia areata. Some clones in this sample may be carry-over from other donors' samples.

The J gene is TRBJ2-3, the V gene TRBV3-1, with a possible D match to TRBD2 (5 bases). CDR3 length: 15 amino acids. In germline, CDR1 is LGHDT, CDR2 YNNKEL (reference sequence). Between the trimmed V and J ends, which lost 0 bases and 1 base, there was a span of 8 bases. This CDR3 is CASSQEGSGTDTQYF. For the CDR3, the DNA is TGTGCCAGCAGCCAAGAAGGGAGCGGCACAGATACGCAGTATTTT.

DNA for the CDR3: TGCAGTGTGTTAGATCCGTTGAACACCGGGGAGCTGTTTTTT. Translated, it gives CSVLDPLNTGELFF. The chain employs TRBV20-1 and TRBJ2-2, with unresolved D. There are 14 residues in the CDR3. V was pared by 7 bases and J by 1 base, with 13 bases between. Germline CDR1 and CDR2: DFQATT and SNEGSKA (reference sequence).

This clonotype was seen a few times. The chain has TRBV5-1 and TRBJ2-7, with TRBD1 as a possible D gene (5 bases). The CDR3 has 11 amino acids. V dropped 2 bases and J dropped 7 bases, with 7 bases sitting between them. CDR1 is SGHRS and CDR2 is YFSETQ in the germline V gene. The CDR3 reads CASSFQGEQYF. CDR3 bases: TGCGCCAGCAGCTTTCAGGGAGAGCAGTACTTC.

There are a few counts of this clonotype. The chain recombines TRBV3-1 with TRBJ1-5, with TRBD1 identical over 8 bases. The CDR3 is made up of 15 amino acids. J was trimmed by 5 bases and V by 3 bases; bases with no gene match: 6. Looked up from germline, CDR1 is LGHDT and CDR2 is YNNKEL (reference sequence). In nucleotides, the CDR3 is TGTGCCAGCAGCCAGGGGACAGGTCAACATCAGCCCCAGCATTTT. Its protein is CASSQGTGQHQPQHF.

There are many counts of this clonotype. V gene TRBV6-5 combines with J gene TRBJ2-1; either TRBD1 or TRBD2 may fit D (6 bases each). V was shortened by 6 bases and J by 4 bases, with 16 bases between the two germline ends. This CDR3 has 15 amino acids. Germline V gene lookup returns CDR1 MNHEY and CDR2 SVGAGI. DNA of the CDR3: TGTGCCAGCAGAACTCTACTAGGGGGGTACAATGAGCAGTTCTTC. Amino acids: CASRTLLGGYNEQFF.

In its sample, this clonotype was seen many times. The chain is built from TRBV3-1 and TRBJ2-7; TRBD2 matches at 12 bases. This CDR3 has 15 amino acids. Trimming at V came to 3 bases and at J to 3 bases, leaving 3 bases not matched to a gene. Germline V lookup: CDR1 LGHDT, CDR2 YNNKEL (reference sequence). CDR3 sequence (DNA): TGTGCCAGCAGCCAGGGACTAGCGGGCGGCTACGAGCAGTACTTC. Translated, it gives CASSQGLAGGYEQYF.

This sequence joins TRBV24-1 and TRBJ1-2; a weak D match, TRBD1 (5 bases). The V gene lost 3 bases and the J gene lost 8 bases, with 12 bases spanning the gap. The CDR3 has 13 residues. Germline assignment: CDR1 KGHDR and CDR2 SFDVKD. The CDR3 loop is CATSDGDFPGYTF. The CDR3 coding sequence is TGTGCCACCAGTGATGGGGACTTCCCGGGCTACACCTTC.

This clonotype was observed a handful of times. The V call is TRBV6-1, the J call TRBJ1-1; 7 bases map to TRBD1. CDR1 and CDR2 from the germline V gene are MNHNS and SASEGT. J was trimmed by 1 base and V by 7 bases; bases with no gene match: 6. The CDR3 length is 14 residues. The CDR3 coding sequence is TGTGCCAGCAACTCCCGGACAGGGAACACTGAAGCTTTCTTT. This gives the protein CASNSRTGNTEAFF.

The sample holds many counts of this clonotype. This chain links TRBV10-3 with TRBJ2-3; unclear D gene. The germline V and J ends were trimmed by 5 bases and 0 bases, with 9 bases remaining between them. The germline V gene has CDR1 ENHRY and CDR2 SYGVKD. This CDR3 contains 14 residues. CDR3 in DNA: TGTGCCATCAGTCAACTCGGGAGCACAGATACGCAGTATTTT. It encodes CAISQLGSTDTQYF.

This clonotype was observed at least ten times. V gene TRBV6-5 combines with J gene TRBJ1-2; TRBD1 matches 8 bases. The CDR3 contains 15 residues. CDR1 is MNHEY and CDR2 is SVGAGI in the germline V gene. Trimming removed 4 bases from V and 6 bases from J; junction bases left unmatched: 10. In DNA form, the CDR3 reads TGTGCCAGCAGTTCGCTGACAGGGGTATTGAATGGCTACACCTTC. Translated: CASSSLTGVLNGYTF.

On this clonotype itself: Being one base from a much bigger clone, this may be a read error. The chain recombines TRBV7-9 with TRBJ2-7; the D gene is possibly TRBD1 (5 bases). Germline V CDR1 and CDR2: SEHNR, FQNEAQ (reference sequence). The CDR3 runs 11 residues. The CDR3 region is CASSSGYEKYF. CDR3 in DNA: TGTGCCAGCAGTTCAGGGTACGAGAAGTACTTC.

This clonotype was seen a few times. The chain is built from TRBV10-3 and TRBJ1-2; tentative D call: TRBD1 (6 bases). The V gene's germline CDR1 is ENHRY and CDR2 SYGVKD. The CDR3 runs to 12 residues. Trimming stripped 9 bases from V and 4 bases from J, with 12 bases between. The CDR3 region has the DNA TGTGCCATACAGGGTATTTCCTATGGCTACACCTTC. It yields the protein CAIQGISYGYTF.

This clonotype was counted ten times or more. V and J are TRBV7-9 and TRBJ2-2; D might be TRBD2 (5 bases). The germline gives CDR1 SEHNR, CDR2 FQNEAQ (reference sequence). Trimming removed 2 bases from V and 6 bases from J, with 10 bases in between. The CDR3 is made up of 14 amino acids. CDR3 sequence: CASSLTGSAGELFF. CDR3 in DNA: TGTGCCAGCAGCTTAACGGGATCGGCCGGGGAGCTGTTTTTT.

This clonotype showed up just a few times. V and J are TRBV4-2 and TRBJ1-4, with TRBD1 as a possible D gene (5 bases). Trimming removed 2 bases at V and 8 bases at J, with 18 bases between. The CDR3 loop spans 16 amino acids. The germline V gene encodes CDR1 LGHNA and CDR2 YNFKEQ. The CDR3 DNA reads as TGTGCCAGCAGCCAAACACCTGGGGCCATTGGGGAAAAACTGTTTTTT. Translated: CASSQTPGAIGEKLFF.

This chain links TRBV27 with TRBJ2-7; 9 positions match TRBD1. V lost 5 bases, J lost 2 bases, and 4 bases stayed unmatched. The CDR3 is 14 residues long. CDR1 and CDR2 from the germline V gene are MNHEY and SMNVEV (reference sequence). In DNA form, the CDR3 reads TGTGCCAGCAGTGCCTGGACAGGGGCCTACGAGCAGTACTTC. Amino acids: CASSAWTGAYEQYF.

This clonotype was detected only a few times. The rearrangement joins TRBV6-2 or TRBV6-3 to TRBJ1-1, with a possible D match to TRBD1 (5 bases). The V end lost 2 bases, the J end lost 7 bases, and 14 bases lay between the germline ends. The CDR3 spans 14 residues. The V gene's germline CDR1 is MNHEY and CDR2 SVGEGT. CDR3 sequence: CASSYGGAKVEAFF. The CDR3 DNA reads TGTGCCAGCAGTTACGGTGGGGCGAAAGTTGAAGCTTTCTTT.

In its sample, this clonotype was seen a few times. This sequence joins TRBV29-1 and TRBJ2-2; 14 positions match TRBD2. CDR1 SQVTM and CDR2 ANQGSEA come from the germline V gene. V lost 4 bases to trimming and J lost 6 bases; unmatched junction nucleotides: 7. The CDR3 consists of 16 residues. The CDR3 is CSVAGTSGSRAGELFF. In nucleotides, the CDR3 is TGCAGCGTTGCCGGGACTAGCGGGAGCAGGGCCGGGGAGCTGTTTTTT.

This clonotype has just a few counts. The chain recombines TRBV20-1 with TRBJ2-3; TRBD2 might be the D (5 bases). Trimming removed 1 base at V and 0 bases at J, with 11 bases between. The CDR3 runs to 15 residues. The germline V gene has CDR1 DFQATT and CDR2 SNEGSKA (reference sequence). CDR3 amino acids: CSARAPGVSTDTQYF. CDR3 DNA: TGCAGTGCTAGAGCACCCGGGGTTAGCACAGATACGCAGTATTTT.

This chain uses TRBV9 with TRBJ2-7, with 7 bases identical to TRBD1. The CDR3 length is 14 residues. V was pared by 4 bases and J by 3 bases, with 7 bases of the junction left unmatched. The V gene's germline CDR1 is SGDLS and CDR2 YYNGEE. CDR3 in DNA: TGTGCCAGCAGCCCTTACGGGACAGACTACGAGCAGTACTTC. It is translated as CASSPYGTDYEQYF.

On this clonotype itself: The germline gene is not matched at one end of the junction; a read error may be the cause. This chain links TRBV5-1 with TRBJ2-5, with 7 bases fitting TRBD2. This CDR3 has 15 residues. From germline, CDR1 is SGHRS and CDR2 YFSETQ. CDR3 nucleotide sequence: TGCGCCAGCAGCTTGGCACCGGGGAGGGGAGAGACCAAGTACTTC. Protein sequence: CASSLAPGRGETKYF.

CDR3 sequence: CASSLERDITWGQPQHF. The CDR3 DNA is TGTGCCAGCAGCTTAGAACGGGACATAACTTGGGGTCAGCCCCAGCATTTT. This chain links TRBV7-2 with TRBJ1-5, with D possibly matching TRBD1 (6 bases). CDR1 is SGHTA, CDR2 FQGNSA, per germline. V gave up 1 base and J gave up 6 bases, with 19 bases separating them. CDR3 length: 17 residues.

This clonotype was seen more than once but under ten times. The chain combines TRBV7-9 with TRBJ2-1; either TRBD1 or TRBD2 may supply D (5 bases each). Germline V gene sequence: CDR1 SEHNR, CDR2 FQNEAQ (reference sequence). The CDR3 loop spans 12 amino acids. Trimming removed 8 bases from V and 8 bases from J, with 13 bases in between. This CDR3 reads CASHRGVDEQFF. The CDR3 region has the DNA TGTGCCAGCCACCGAGGGGTCGATGAGCAGTTCTTC.

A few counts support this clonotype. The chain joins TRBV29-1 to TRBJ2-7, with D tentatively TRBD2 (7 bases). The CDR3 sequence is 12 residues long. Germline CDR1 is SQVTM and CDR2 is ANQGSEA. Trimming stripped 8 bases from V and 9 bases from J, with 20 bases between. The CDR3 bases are TGCAGCTACTCAAGGGGGGGACAACGGCAGTACTTC. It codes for CSYSRGGQRQYF.

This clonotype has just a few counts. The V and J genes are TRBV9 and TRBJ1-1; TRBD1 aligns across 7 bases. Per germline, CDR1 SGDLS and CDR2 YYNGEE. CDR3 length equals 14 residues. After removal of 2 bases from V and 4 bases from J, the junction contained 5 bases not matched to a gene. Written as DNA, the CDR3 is TGTGCCAGCAGCGTGGGGGGACAGTTCACTGAAGCTTTCTTT. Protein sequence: CASSVGGQFTEAFF. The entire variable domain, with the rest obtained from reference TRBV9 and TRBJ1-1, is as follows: DSGVTQTPKHLITATGQRVTLRCSPRSGDLSVYWYQQSLDQGLQFLIQYYNGEERAKGNILERFSAQQFPDLHSELNLSSLELGDSALYFCASSVGGQFTEAFFGQGTRLTVV.

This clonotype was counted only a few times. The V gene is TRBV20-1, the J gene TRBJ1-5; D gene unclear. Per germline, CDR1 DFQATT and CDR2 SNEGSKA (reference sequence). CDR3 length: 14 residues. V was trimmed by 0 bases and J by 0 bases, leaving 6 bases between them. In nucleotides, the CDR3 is TGCAGTGCTAGAGACCCAAGTAGCAATCAGCCCCAGCATTTT. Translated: CSARDPSSNQPQHF.

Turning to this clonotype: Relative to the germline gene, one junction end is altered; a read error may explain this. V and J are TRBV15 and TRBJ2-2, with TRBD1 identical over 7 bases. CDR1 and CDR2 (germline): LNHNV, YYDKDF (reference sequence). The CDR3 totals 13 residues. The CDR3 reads CGTGGRGSGELFF. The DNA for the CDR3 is TGTGGCACCGGAGGCAGGGGGTCCGGGGAGCTGTTTTTT.

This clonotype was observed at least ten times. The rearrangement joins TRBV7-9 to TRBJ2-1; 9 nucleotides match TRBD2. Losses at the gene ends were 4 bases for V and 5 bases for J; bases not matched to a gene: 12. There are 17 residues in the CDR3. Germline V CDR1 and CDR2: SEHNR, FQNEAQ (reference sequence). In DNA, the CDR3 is TGTGCCAGCAGCTCCCCCTCTTCAGCGGGGGGAGACAATGAGCAGTTCTTC. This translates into CASSSPSSAGGDNEQFF.

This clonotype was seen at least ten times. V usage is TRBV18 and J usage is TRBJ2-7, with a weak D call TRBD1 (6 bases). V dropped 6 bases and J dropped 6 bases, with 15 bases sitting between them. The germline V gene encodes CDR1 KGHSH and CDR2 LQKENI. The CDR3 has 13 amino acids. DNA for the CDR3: TGTGCCAGCTCCACGGGACAAGAAAGCGAGCAGTACTTC. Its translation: CASSTGQESEQYF.

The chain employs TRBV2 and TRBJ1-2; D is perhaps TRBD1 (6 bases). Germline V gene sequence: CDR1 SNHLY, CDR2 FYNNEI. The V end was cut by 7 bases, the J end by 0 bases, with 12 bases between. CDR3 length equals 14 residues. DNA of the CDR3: TGTGCCAGCAACTCACAGGGAACTAACTATGGCTACACCTTC. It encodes CASNSQGTNYGYTF.

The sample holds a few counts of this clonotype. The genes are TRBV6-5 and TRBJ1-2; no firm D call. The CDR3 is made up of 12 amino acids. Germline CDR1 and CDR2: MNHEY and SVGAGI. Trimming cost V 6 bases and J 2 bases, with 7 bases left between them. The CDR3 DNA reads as TGTGCCAGCAGGGTCGGGAACTATGGCTACACCTTC. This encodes CASRVGNYGYTF.

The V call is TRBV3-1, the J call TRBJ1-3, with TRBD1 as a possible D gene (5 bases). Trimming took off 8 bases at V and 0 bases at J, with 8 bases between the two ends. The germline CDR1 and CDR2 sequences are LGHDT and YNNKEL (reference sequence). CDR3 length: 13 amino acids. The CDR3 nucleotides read TGTGCCAGCCGGGGGGGCTCTGGAAACACCATATATTTT. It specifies CASRGGSGNTIYF.

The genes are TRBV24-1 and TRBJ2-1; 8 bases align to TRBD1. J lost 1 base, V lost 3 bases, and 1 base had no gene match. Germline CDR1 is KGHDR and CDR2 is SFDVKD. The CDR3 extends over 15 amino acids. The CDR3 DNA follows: TGTGCCACCAGTGATCGGACAGGGTCCTACAATGAGCAGTTCTTC. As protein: CATSDRTGSYNEQFF.